Each of the 25 T cell receptor beta chains below was sequenced from the same sample in a study of Graves' ophthalmopathy and Graves' hyperthyroidism. The authors amplified TCR beta CDR3 regions from RNA transcripts. The first round was an RT-PCR with HTBI primers, and the second round was a multiplex PCR. TCRdb re-derived calls from the multiplex PCR reads in MiXCR, one entry per CDR3 protein. The profile shows 740,000 or so distinct CDR3 sequences, about 44% of them singletons. Sequenced sample: peripheral blood. The receptors come from an adult man with Graves' ophthalmopathy.

A few counts support this clonotype. The V and J genes are TRBV10-3 and TRBJ1-5; TRBD1 matches 7 bases. Trimming at V came to 10 bases and at J to 4 bases, leaving 7 bases not matched to a gene. This CDR3 contains 13 residues. In germline, CDR1 is ENHRY, CDR2 SYGVKD. CDR3 sequence reads: CASKGTVNQPQHF. The CDR3 nucleotides are TGTGCCAGCAAGGGGACAGTAAATCAGCCCCAGCATTTT.

This clonotype was seen once. The chain uses TRBV14 and TRBJ1-2; TRBD1 might be the D (5 bases). Per germline, CDR1 SGHDN and CDR2 FVKESK. V lost 1 base to trimming and J lost 3 bases, with 12 bases between them. The length of the CDR3 is 15 residues. CDR3 sequence (DNA): TGTGCCAGCAGCCAAGGAGGAACAGGATACTATGGCTACACCTTC. Its protein is CASSQGGTGYYGYTF. Together with reference TRBV14 and TRBJ1-2, the CDR3 gives the full variable domain: EAGVTQFPSHSVIEKGQTVTLRCDPISGHDNLYWYRRVMGKEIKFLLHFVKESKQDESGMPNNRFLAERTGGTYSTLKVQPAELEDSGVYFCASSQGGTGYYGYTFGSGTRLTVV.

The V gene is TRBV7-9, the J gene TRBJ1-1; 12 bases agree with TRBD1. V was clipped by 4 bases and J by 7 bases; unmatched bases: 7. Germline CDR1 is SEHNR and CDR2 is FQNEAQ (reference sequence). The CDR3 extends over 15 amino acids. The CDR3 protein is CASSSGQGAFGEAFF. CDR3 in DNA: TGTGCCAGCAGCTCGGGACAGGGGGCTTTTGGTGAAGCTTTCTTT.

This clonotype was counted only a few times. J is TRBJ1-4 and V is TRBV11-2; 9 nucleotides agree with TRBD1. Germline CDR1 and CDR2: SGHAT and FQNNGV. V was clipped by 5 bases and J by 10 bases; unmatched bases: 17. The CDR3 loop spans 17 amino acids. CDR3 DNA: TGTGCCAGCAGCACCTACAGGGGGCCCTATCAAAGGGGAAAACTGTTTTTT. Translated: CASSTYRGPYQRGKLFF.

The genes are TRBV10-3 and TRBJ2-5, with D perhaps matching TRBD2 (5 bases). CDR1 is ENHRY and CDR2 is SYGVKD in the germline V gene. The CDR3 has 12 residues. CDR3 region: CVISSEEVTQYF. Written as DNA, the CDR3 is TGTGTCATTAGTAGCGAGGAAGTGACCCAGTACTTC.

This clonotype has only a few counts. Given the absence of the conserved phenylalanine or tryptophan at the CDR3 end, a read error is likely. The chain is built from TRBV20-1 and TRBJ1-1, with a possible D match to TRBD1 (5 bases). Germline V gene lookup returns CDR1 DFQATT and CDR2 SNEGSKA (reference sequence). The V gene lost 4 bases and the J gene lost 3 bases, with 9 bases spanning the gap. The CDR3 consists of 12 residues. The CDR3 loop reads CSATRQYTEAFL. The CDR3 DNA is TGCAGTGCTACGCGACAGTACACTGAAGCTTTCCTT.

This clonotype has ten or more counts. This chain links TRBV19 with TRBJ1-5; D is ambiguous. The CDR3 is 14 residues long. CDR1 is LNHDA and CDR2 is SQIVND in the germline V gene (reference sequence). With 1 base removed from V and 5 bases from J, the gap between germline ends came to 9 bases. For the CDR3, the DNA is TGTGCCAGTAGTATAGGGAAATCAGATCAGCCCCAGCATTTT. As protein: CASSIGKSDQPQHF. The complete variable domain, with remaining parts taken from reference TRBV19 and TRBJ1-5, reads DGGITQSPKYLFRKEGQNVTLSCEQNLNHDAMYWYRQDPGQGLRLIYYSQIVNDFQKGDIAEGYSVSREKKESFPLTVTSAQKNPTAFYLCASSIGKSDQPQHFGDGTRLSIL.

This clonotype came up a few times. The chain combines TRBV11-2 with TRBJ1-1; no clear D. The V end lost 4 bases, the J end lost 6 bases, and 15 bases lay between the germline ends. Germline V CDR1 and CDR2: SGHAT, FQNNGV. CDR3 length: 14 amino acids. The CDR3 region has the DNA TGTGCCAGCAGCTCCGATATCATTCTCGCTGAAGCTTTCTTT. Its translation: CASSSDIILAEAFF.

V is TRBV13 and J is TRBJ2-5; D call uncertain. From germline, CDR1 is PRHDT and CDR2 FYEKMQ (reference sequence). The V end lost 6 bases, the J end lost 2 bases, and 13 bases lay between the germline ends. CDR3 length equals 14 residues. The CDR3 here is CASRKMTDQETQYF. The CDR3 coding sequence is TGTGCCAGCAGGAAAATGACGGATCAAGAGACCCAGTACTTC.

This clonotype was recorded a few times. The chain couples TRBV6-5 to TRBJ2-7; D is ambiguous. Germline loops: CDR1 MNHEY, CDR2 SVGAGI. V shed 6 bases and J shed 1 base, with 10 bases lying between them. The CDR3 consists of 13 residues. Written as DNA, the CDR3 is TGTGCCAGCAGCGACGGACGGTCCTACGAGCAGTACTTC. Encoded protein: CASSDGRSYEQYF.

The chain is built from TRBV10-3 and TRBJ1-5; 7 bases are a match to TRBD1. Trimming cost V 6 bases and J 7 bases; bases outside gene matches: 9. Germline CDR1 is ENHRY and CDR2 is SYGVKD. CDR3 length equals 14 residues. The chain's CDR3 is CAISSETGNQPQHF. The CDR3, as DNA: TGTGCCATCAGCAGTGAGACAGGGAACCAGCCCCAGCATTTT.

This clonotype was detected ten times or more. The chain uses TRBV2 and TRBJ1-6; D unclear. Germline CDR1 and CDR2: SNHLY and FYNNEI. The CDR3 runs to 15 residues. Trimming removed 7 bases at V and 7 bases at J, with 17 bases between. CDR3 sequence: CASNIPPRTNSPLHF. The DNA of the CDR3 is TGTGCCAGCAATATTCCCCCCCGTACGAATTCACCCCTCCACTTT.

Ten or more counts support this clonotype. One base away lies a much larger clone, so this may be a sequencing read error. The rearrangement joins TRBV5-5 to TRBJ1-2; D unresolved. The CDR3 is 12 residues long. Germline CDR1 SGHKS, CDR2 YYEKEE (reference sequence). Trimming took 1 base from V and 3 from J, leaving 4 bases between them. The CDR3 is CASSLTDYGYTF. As DNA, the CDR3 is TGTGCCAGCAGCTTGACCGACTATGGCTACACCTTC.

As concerns this clonotype: This may stem from a read error, because a much larger clone lies one nucleotide away. The CDR3 does not end in the conserved phenylalanine or tryptophan, so this is likely a read error. The rearrangement joins TRBV10-3 to TRBJ2-5; TRBD2 aligns across 7 bases. The CDR3 extends over 15 amino acids. With 5 bases clipped from V and 5 bases from J, the junction kept 11 bases outside the gene matches. Germline CDR1 reads ENHRY; CDR2 reads SYGVKD. As DNA, the CDR3 is TGTGCCATCAGTCCCTGGAGGGAGGGCGGGGAGACCCAGTACCTC. Its protein product is CAISPWREGGETQYL.

The rearrangement joins TRBV25-1 to TRBJ1-1, with D uncertain. The germline V gene encodes CDR1 MGHDK and CDR2 SYGVNS. Trimming shortened V by 3 bases and J by 4 bases, and 9 bases separated the two germline ends. This CDR3 contains 13 residues. This CDR3 is CASSDNGGTEAFF. In DNA, the CDR3 is TGTGCCAGCAGTGATAATGGTGGCACTGAAGCTTTCTTT.

The chain has TRBV24-1 and TRBJ1-5; 10 nucleotides agree with TRBD1. Germline V gives CDR1 KGHDR, CDR2 SFDVKD. The CDR3 has 14 amino acids. Losses at the gene ends were 8 bases for V and 5 bases for J; bases not matched to a gene: 5. The CDR3 bases are TGTGCCACCACATCCGGGACAGGGGATCAGCCCCAGCATTTT. Protein sequence: CATTSGTGDQPQHF.

This clonotype showed up many times. The chain recombines TRBV7-2 with TRBJ2-5, with TRBD1 identical over 10 bases. The CDR3 runs to 16 residues. V was pared by 5 bases and J by 4 bases, with 10 bases of the junction left unmatched. CDR1 is SGHTA and CDR2 is FQGNSA in the germline V gene. CDR3 sequence (DNA): TGTGCCAGCAGCCCACAAGGGACAGGGGAGGGAGAGACCCAGTACTTC. As protein: CASSPQGTGEGETQYF.

This clonotype came up many times. The chain links TRBV29-1 to TRBJ1-4, with D possibly TRBD1 on 6 matching bases. Germline lookup yields CDR1 SQVTM and CDR2 ANQGSEA. V gave up 0 bases and J gave up 5 bases, with 7 bases separating them. The CDR3 consists of 13 residues. The CDR3 region is CSVEEQGNEKLFF. The CDR3 DNA is TGCAGCGTTGAAGAACAGGGAAATGAAAAACTGTTTTTT. The variable domain in full, completed from reference TRBV29-1 and TRBJ1-4, reads SAVISQKPSRDICQRGTSLTIQCQVDSQVTMMFWYRQQPGQSLTLIATANQGSEATYESGFVIDKFPISRPNLTFSTLTVSNMSPEDSSIYLCSVEEQGNEKLFFGSGTQLSVL.

This clonotype was counted at least ten times. This chain links TRBV15 with TRBJ2-5, with 8 nucleotides matching TRBD1. The CDR3 extends over 16 amino acids. The V gene end was trimmed by 0 bases and the J gene end by 5 bases; junction bases not matched to a gene: 8. In germline, CDR1 is LNHNV, CDR2 YYDKDF (reference sequence). The CDR3 loop reads CATSRDRTGRAETQYF. CDR3 sequence (DNA): TGTGCCACCAGCAGAGATCGGACAGGGCGGGCGGAGACCCAGTACTTC.

The DNA of the CDR3 is TGTGCCAGCAGCTTAACCCCGGCAGGGTACGTGGGCAATGAGCAGTTCTTC. Encoded protein: CASSLTPAGYVGNEQFF. The chain has TRBV7-3 and TRBJ2-1; a weak D match, TRBD1 (5 bases). CDR3 length: 17 amino acids. Germline CDR1 and CDR2: SGHTA and FQGTGA. V was shortened by 0 bases and J by 6 bases, with 18 bases between the two germline ends.

V and J are TRBV20-1 and TRBJ2-5, with D perhaps TRBD1 (6 bases). CDR1 and CDR2 from the germline V gene are DFQATT and SNEGSKA (reference sequence). Trimming stripped 3 bases from V and 3 bases from J, with 14 bases between. The CDR3 totals 14 residues. Written as DNA, the CDR3 is TGCAGTGCTAGTACCCAGGCAGGGGAAGAGACCCAGTACTTC. It yields the protein CSASTQAGEETQYF.

The chain joins TRBV29-1 to TRBJ1-5; the D is unclear. The V and J ends lost 8 bases and 10 bases respectively, with 9 bases between them. The germline gives CDR1 SQVTM, CDR2 ANQGSEA. The length of the CDR3 is 9 residues. Written as DNA, the CDR3 is TGCAGCCAGGACCGCCCCCAGCATTTT. This encodes CSQDRPQHF.

This clonotype was found many times. The rearrangement links TRBV7-9 to TRBJ1-2; the D is unclear. Germline loops: CDR1 SEHNR, CDR2 FQNEAQ (reference sequence). This CDR3 region has 13 residues. Trimming stripped 3 bases from V and 4 bases from J, with 9 bases between. The CDR3 loop is CASSLGATYGYTF. Written as DNA, the CDR3 is TGTGCCAGCAGCTTGGGTGCAACCTATGGCTACACCTTC.

This clonotype was recorded many times. The gene calls are TRBV29-1 and TRBJ2-5, with TRBD1 matching 8 bases. The CDR3 covers 13 residues. CDR1 and CDR2 (germline): SQVTM, ANQGSEA. V shed 4 bases, J shed 5 bases, and the junction held 6 bases outside the gene matches. The CDR3 sequence is CSVGTGRWETQYF. In DNA form, the CDR3 reads TGCAGCGTTGGGACAGGGAGGTGGGAGACCCAGTACTTC. Full variable domain (outside the CDR3, taken from reference TRBV29-1 and TRBJ2-5): SAVISQKPSRDICQRGTSLTIQCQVDSQVTMMFWYRQQPGQSLTLIATANQGSEATYESGFVIDKFPISRPNLTFSTLTVSNMSPEDSSIYLCSVGTGRWETQYFGPGTRLLVL.

Notes on this clonotype: Being one base from a much bigger clone, this may be a read error. V usage is TRBV2 and J usage is TRBJ2-5; D gene ambiguous. The V gene's germline CDR1 is SNHLY and CDR2 FYNNEI. CDR3 length equals 13 residues. Trimming cost V 9 bases and J 1 base, with 12 bases left between them. The CDR3 region has the DNA TGTGCCAGTCCCGGGTTGTCCCAAGAGACCCAGTACTTC. It encodes CASPGLSQETQYF.